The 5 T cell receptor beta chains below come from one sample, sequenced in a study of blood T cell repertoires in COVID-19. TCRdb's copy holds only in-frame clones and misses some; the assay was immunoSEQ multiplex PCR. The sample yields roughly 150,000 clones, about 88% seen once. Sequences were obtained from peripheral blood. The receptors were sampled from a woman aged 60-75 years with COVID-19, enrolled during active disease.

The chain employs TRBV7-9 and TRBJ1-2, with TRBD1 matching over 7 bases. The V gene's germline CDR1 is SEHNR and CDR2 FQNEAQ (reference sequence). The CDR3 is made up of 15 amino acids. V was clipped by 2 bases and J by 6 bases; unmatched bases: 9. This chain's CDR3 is CASSLISGTGDGYTF. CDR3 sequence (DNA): TGTGCCAGCAGCTTAATATCAGGAACAGGGGATGGCTACACCTTC.

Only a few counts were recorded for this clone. The CDR3 DNA follows: TGTGCCAGCAACCGACTAACGTCCTACAATGAGCAGTTCTTC. Encoded protein: CASNRLTSYNEQFF. V usage is TRBV6-5 and J usage is TRBJ2-1, with a tentative D call TRBD2 (5 bases). The V end lost 7 bases, the J end lost 1 base, and 11 bases lay between the germline ends. CDR1 is MNHEY, CDR2 SVGAGI, per germline. CDR3 size: 14 residues.

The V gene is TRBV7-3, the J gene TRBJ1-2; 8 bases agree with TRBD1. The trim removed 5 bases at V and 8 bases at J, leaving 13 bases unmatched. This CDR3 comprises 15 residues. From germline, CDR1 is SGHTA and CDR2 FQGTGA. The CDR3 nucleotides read TGTGCCAGCAGCCCAACAACCGGACAGGGTGGAGGCTACACCTTC. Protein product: CASSPTTGQGGGYTF.

The CDR3 reads CASSWDRGQPQHF. CDR3 coding DNA: TGTGCCAGCAGTTGGGACAGGGGTCAGCCCCAGCATTTT. The chain couples TRBV6-6 to TRBJ1-5; 10 bases line up with TRBD1. This CDR3 has 13 amino acids. CDR1 and CDR2 (germline): MNHNY, SVGAGI (reference sequence). With 4 bases clipped from V and 6 bases from J, the junction kept 0 bases outside the gene matches.

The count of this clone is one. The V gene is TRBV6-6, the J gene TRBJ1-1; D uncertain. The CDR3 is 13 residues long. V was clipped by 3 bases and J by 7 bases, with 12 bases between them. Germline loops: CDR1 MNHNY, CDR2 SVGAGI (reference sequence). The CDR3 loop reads CASSYDGGNEAFF. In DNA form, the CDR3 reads TGTGCCAGCAGTTATGACGGAGGGAATGAAGCTTTCTTT.